This TCR beta chain was identified during a study of metastatic and nonmetastatic thyroid tumors. TCRdb redid the clone calls on the PCR reads using MiXCR. Altogether some 15,000 clones are present, 12% being singletons, with the ten largest covering 32%. Not a single patient had been given any form of treatment at any point before undergoing thyroid surgery. Trimming removed 5 bases from V and 2 bases from J; junction bases left unmatched: 3. The CDR3 extends over 13 amino acids. Germline V gene sequence: CDR1 SGHDT, CDR2 YYEEEE. There are many counts of this clone. This rearrangement joins TRBV5-6 to TRBJ1-2, with 7 bases that match TRBD1. Sequenced material: blood. The clonotype comes from a female donor with papillary thyroid cancer or a benign thyroid nodule (not recorded which). Some clones in this sample may be carry-over from other donors' samples. The CDR3 nucleotides are TGTGCCAGCAGAAAGACAGGGAACTATGGCTACACCTTC. Protein product: CASRKTGNYGYTF.